What follows is one T cell receptor (beta chain) and its context. The data belong to a study of blood T cell repertoires in COVID-19. Per the study methods: Reference gene primer amplification in the assay estimated nucleated cell counts. Only in-frame clones appear in the TCRdb table, and some are missing; sequencing was by immunoSEQ multiplex PCR. That table supplies the V and J calls and clone size; D and trimming were determined from the DNA. The sample holds about half a million clones, roughly 85% seen once. Germline lookup yields CDR1 LGHNA and CDR2 YNFKEQ. Trimming cost V 1 base and J 7 bases, with 14 bases left between them. The CDR3 extends over 15 amino acids.

Sequenced material: peripheral blood. This sequence originates from a human donor in a cohort sampled during active COVID-19. The V call is TRBV4-2, the J call TRBJ2-1; weak D call: TRBD1 (5 bases). The chain's CDR3 is CASSQVGTQGNEQFF. CDR3 bases: TGTGCCAGCAGCCAAGTTGGTACCCAGGGAAATGAGCAGTTCTTC.